The rows below give T cell receptor beta chains drawn from one sample of a study of blood T cell repertoires in COVID-19. Sequencing was performed with immunoSEQ multiplex PCR; in TCRdb, only in-frame clones are kept and a portion is missing. Altogether 300,000 to 400,000 clones are present, 80% to 90% being singletons, with the ten largest covering more than 5%. What was sequenced was PBMCs or T cells enriched from blood (not recorded which). The receptors here all came from a man between 25 and 39 years old who had recovered from COVID-19. Each CDR3 is given with its conserved first and last residue. A D gene is named only where the DNA matches it firmly. Expanded clones are given a class, and other clones once, few, many or no size at all.

J gene: TRBJ1-6; clone size: -; V gene: TRBV7-2; D gene: TRBD1; CDR3 protein: CASSLRDRTAPTINSPLHF; CDR3 DNA: TGTGCCAGCAGCTTAAGGGACAGGACAGCCCCAACGATTAATTCACCCCTCCACTTT
J gene: TRBJ2-1; clone size: -; V gene: TRBV5-1; D gene: TRBD1; CDR3 protein: CASSLLAGTGGHEQFF; CDR3 DNA: TGCGCCAGCAGCCTTCTAGCAGGGACAGGGGGCCATGAGCAGTTCTTC
J gene: TRBJ1-1; clone size: -; V gene: TRBV27; D gene: -; CDR3 protein: CASSLRPIRTEAFF; CDR3 DNA: TGTGCCAGCAGTTTAAGACCTATCAGGACTGAAGCTTTCTTT
J gene: TRBJ2-5; clone size: -; V gene: TRBV5-5; D gene: TRBD2; CDR3 protein: CASSLFPSGATGETQYF; CDR3 DNA: TGTGCCAGCAGCTTGTTCCCTAGCGGGGCCACGGGGGAGACCCAGTACTTC
J gene: TRBJ1-5; clone size: -; V gene: TRBV6-5; D gene: -; CDR3 protein: CASSRGRNSNQPQHF; CDR3 DNA: TGTGCCAGCAGCAGGGGACGGAATAGCAATCAGCCCCAGCATTTT
J gene: TRBJ1-1; clone size: -; V gene: TRBV7-8; D gene: -; CDR3 protein: CASSLEAWGRRENTEAFF; CDR3 DNA: TGTGCCAGCAGCTTAGAGGCGTGGGGTCGACGGGAGAACACTGAAGCTTTCTTT
J gene: TRBJ2-2; clone size: -; V gene: TRBV6-2/TRBV6-3; D gene: TRBD2; CDR3 protein: CASSSTGGNTGELFF; CDR3 DNA: TGTGCCAGCAGTTCTACGGGGGGAAACACCGGGGAGCTGTTTTTT
J gene: TRBJ2-5; clone size: -; V gene: TRBV9; D gene: TRBD2; CDR3 protein: CASTLSGGYQETQYF; CDR3 DNA: TGTGCCAGCACCCTTAGCGGGGGGTACCAAGAGACCCAGTACTTC
J gene: TRBJ2-3; clone size: once; V gene: TRBV3-1/TRBV3-2; D gene: -; CDR3 protein: CASSQSNSGNTQYF; CDR3 DNA: TGTGCCAGCAGCCAATCTAATTCGGGAAATACGCAGTATTTT
J gene: TRBJ1-5; clone size: once; V gene: TRBV18; D gene: -; CDR3 protein: CASSPTTGREAQPQHF; CDR3 DNA: TGTGCCAGCTCACCAACTACAGGGAGGGAGGCTCAGCCCCAGCATTTT
J gene: TRBJ1-1; clone size: -; V gene: TRBV10-1; D gene: -; CDR3 protein: CASSDGGAEAFF; CDR3 DNA: TGCGCCAGCAGTGACGGGGGTGCTGAAGCTTTCTTT
J gene: TRBJ2-7; clone size: -; V gene: TRBV7-2; D gene: TRBD1; CDR3 protein: CASSLASQGAAEQYF; CDR3 DNA: TGTGCCAGCAGCTTAGCATCCCAGGGGGCAGCCGAGCAGTACTTC
J gene: TRBJ2-2; clone size: -; V gene: TRBV19; D gene: -; CDR3 protein: CASSVQTNTGELFF; CDR3 DNA: TGTGCCAGTAGTGTACAGACGAACACCGGGGAGCTGTTTTTT
J gene: TRBJ2-1; clone size: -; V gene: TRBV11-3; D gene: TRBD1; CDR3 protein: CASSGDRGYEQFF; CDR3 DNA: TGTGCCAGCAGCGGGGACAGGGGATATGAGCAGTTCTTC
J gene: TRBJ1-4; clone size: -; V gene: TRBV7-9; D gene: -; CDR3 protein: CAITRAEKLFF; CDR3 DNA: TGTGCCATCACCAGGGCAGAAAAACTGTTTTTT
J gene: TRBJ1-1; clone size: -; V gene: TRBV28; D gene: -; CDR3 protein: CASSFRWNTEAFF; CDR3 DNA: TGTGCCAGCAGTTTCAGATGGAACACTGAAGCTTTCTTT
J gene: TRBJ1-1; clone size: few; V gene: TRBV18; D gene: TRBD1; CDR3 protein: CASSRQGNTEAFF; CDR3 DNA: TGTGCCAGCTCGCGACAGGGGAACACTGAAGCTTTCTTT
J gene: TRBJ2-1; clone size: -; V gene: TRBV9; D gene: -; CDR3 protein: CASSVEAWSSYNEQFF; CDR3 DNA: TGTGCCAGCAGCGTAGAAGCTTGGAGCTCCTACAATGAGCAGTTCTTC
J gene: TRBJ1-6; clone size: -; V gene: TRBV5-4; D gene: -; CDR3 protein: CASSSNRESSYNSPLHF; CDR3 DNA: TGTGCCAGCAGCTCCAACCGGGAGAGCTCCTATAATTCACCCCTCCACTTT
J gene: TRBJ1-4; clone size: -; V gene: TRBV19; D gene: TRBD1; CDR3 protein: CASSMNRGTNEKLFF; CDR3 DNA: TGTGCCAGTAGTATGAACAGGGGAACTAATGAAAAACTGTTTTTT
J gene: TRBJ2-2; clone size: -; V gene: TRBV6-6; D gene: TRBD1; CDR3 protein: CASRIDRELNTGELFF; CDR3 DNA: TGTGCCAGCAGGATAGACAGGGAGTTAAACACCGGGGAGCTGTTTTTT
J gene: TRBJ2-4; clone size: -; V gene: TRBV6-5; D gene: -; CDR3 protein: CASSQATELNIQYF; CDR3 DNA: TGTGCCAGCAGCCAAGCGACAGAACTAAACATTCAGTACTTC
J gene: TRBJ2-1; clone size: -; V gene: TRBV18; D gene: TRBD1; CDR3 protein: CASSPDKRDRDNEQFF; CDR3 DNA: TGTGCCAGCTCACCAGATAAGAGGGACAGAGACAATGAGCAGTTCTTC
J gene: TRBJ1-5; clone size: few; V gene: TRBV15; D gene: TRBD1; CDR3 protein: CATSIRQGGQPQHF; CDR3 DNA: TGTGCCACCAGCATCCGACAGGGTGGACAGCCCCAGCATTTT
J gene: TRBJ2-7; clone size: -; V gene: TRBV24-1; D gene: -; CDR3 protein: CATSDPVTYEQYF; CDR3 DNA: TGTGCCACCAGTGATCCGGTGACCTACGAGCAGTACTTC
J gene: TRBJ2-5; clone size: -; V gene: TRBV20-1; D gene: -; CDR3 protein: CSAPIGTQYF; CDR3 DNA: TGCAGTGCCCCGATCGGGACCCAGTACTTC
J gene: TRBJ2-1; clone size: -; V gene: TRBV18; D gene: -; CDR3 protein: CASSTTGYNEQFF; CDR3 DNA: TGTGCCAGCTCGACCACAGGGTACAATGAGCAGTTCTTC
J gene: TRBJ1-1; clone size: -; V gene: TRBV4-1; D gene: -; CDR3 protein: CASGVMNTEAFF; CDR3 DNA: TGCGCCAGCGGAGTTATGAACACTGAAGCTTTCTTT
J gene: TRBJ2-1; clone size: -; V gene: TRBV21-1; D gene: -; CDR3 protein: CASSNWFGGGSSYNEQFF; CDR3 DNA: -
J gene: TRBJ2-3; clone size: -; V gene: TRBV5-5; D gene: TRBD2; CDR3 protein: CASSSSSGGVDTQYF; CDR3 DNA: TGTGCCAGCAGCTCCTCGAGCGGGGGGGTAGATACGCAGTATTTT